This TCR beta chain was sequenced in a study of cytomegalovirus exposure and HLA in healthy donors. In the study overall: Among the 300 to 400 donors who were genotyped, about 80% fell in the genetic ancestry cluster that is associated with self-reported Caucasian donors.

This clone was seen just once. Its antigen is still unknown. The junction does not match germline at one end; this may be a read error. Primers included in the PCR were 60 Vbeta and 13 Jbeta primers. Here immunoSEQ multiplex PCR was the method, and the copy in TCRdb shows in-frame clones only, minus some. The table records around 130,000 clones, about 74% of them present only once. Overall study findings and caveats: The study labeled 150 or so TCR beta chains cytomegalovirus-associated. The later analysis indicated that the majority of CMV-associated TCR beta chains appeared HLA-restricted.

Germline V gene data show CDR1 as SGHRS and CDR2 as YFSETQ. The length of the CDR3 is 11 residues. The rearrangement links TRBV5-1 to TRBJ2-7; a weak D match, TRBD2 (6 bases). The specimen sequenced was PBMCs. The sequence was collected from a woman in her forties or fifties in good health and CMV-seropositive. CDR3 nucleotide sequence: TGCGCCAGCAGCTTGGCCCCGGAGGGTGAGTTC. Translation: CASSLAPEGEF. The complete variable domain, with remaining parts taken from reference TRBV5-1 and TRBJ2-7, reads KAGVTQTPRYLIKTRGQQVTLSCSPISGHRSVSWYQQTPGQGLQFLFEYFSETQRNKGNFPGRFSGRQFSNSRSEMNVSTLELGDSALYLCASSLAPEGEFGPGTRLTVT.